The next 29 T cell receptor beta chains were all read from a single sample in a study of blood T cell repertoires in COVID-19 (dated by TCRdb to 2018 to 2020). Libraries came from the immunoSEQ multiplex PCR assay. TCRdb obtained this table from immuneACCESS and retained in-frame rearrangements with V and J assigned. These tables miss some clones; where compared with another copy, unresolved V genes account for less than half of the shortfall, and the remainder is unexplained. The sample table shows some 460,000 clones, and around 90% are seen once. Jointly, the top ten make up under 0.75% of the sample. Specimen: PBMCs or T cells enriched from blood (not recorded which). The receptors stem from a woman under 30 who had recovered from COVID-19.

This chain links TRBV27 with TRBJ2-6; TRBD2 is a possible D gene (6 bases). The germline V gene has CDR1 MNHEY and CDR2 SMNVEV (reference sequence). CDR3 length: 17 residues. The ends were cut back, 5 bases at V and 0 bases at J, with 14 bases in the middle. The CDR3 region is CASSRARGLSGANVLTF. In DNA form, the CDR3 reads TGTGCCAGCAGTCGGGCCCGGGGACTCTCTGGGGCCAACGTCCTGACTTTC.

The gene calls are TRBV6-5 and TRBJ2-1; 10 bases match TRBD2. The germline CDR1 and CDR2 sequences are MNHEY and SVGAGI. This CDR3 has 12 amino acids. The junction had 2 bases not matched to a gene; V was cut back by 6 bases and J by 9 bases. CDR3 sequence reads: CASRKREGEQFF. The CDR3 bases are TGTGCCAGCAGGAAGCGGGAGGGTGAGCAGTTCTTC.

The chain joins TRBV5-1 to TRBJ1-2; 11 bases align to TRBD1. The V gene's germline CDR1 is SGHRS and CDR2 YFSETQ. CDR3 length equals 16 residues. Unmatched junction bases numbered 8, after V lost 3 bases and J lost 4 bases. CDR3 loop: CASSSGTGGIGYGYTF. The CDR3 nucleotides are TGCGCCAGCAGCTCCGGGACAGGGGGTATAGGCTATGGCTACACCTTC.

The CDR3 bases are TGTGCCTGGAGTGTCGGAGGGCCTCCCGTAACCGGGGAGCTGTTTTTT. It translates to CAWSVGGPPVTGELFF. V usage is TRBV30 and J usage is TRBJ2-2; possibly TRBD2 for D (6 bases). Germline V gene sequence: CDR1 GTSNPN, CDR2 SVGIG (reference sequence). Trimming removed 0 bases at V and 5 bases at J, with 16 bases between. The CDR3 contains 16 residues.

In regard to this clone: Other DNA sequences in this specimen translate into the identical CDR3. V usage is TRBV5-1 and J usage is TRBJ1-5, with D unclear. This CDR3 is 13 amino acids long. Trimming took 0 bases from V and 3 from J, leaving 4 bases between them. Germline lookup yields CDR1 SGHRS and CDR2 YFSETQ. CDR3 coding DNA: TGCGCCAGCAGCTTGGGAGTCAATCAGCCCCAGCATTTT. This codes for CASSLGVNQPQHF.

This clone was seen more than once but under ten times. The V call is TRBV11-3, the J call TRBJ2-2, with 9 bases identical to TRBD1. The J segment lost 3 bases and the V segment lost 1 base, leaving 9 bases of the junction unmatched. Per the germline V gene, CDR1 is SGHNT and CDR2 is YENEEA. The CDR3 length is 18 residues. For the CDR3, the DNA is TGTGCCAGCAGCTTAGGCCGAGGGACAGGGTGGGACACCGGGGAGCTGTTTTTT. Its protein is CASSLGRGTGWDTGELFF.

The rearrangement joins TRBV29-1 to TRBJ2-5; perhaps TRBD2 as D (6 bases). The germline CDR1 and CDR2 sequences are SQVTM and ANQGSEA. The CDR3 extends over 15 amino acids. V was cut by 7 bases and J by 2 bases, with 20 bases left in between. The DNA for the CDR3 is TGCAGCGCCGCCCTTAACGGGGGTCGTCAAGAGACCCAGTACTTC. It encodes CSAALNGGRQETQYF.

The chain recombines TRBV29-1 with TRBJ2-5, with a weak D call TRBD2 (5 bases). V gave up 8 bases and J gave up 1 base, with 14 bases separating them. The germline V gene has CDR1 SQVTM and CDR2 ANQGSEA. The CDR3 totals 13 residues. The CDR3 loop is CSHGGASQETQYF. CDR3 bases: TGCAGCCACGGAGGAGCGTCCCAAGAGACCCAGTACTTC.

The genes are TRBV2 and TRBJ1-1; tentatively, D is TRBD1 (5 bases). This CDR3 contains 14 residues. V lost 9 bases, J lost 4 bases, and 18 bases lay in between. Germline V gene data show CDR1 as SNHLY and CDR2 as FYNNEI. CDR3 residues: CARALGGRGTEAFF. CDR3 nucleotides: TGTGCCAGGGCTTTGGGGGGACGGGGCACTGAAGCTTTCTTT.

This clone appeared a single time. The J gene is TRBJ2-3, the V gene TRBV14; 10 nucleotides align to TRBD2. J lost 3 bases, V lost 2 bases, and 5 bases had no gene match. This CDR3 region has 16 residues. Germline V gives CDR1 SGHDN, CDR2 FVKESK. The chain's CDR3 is CASSQNSGGRTDTQYF. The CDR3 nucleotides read TGTGCCAGCAGCCAAAATAGCGGGGGGAGGACAGATACGCAGTATTTT.

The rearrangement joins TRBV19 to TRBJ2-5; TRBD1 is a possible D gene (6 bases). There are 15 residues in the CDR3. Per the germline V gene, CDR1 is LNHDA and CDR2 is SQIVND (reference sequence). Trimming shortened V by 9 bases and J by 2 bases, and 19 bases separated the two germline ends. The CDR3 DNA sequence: TGTGCCAGAATGTTGGACAGAGATCCGCAAGAGACCCAGTACTTC. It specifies CARMLDRDPQETQYF. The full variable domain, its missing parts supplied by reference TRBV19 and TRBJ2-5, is DGGITQSPKYLFRKEGQNVTLSCEQNLNHDAMYWYRQDPGQGLRLIYYSQIVNDFQKGDIAEGYSVSREKKESFPLTVTSAQKNPTAFYLCARMLDRDPQETQYFGPGTRLLVL.

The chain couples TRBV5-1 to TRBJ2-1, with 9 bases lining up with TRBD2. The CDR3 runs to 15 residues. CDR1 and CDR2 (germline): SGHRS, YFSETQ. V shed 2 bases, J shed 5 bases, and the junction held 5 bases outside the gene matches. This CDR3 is CASSLAGGLNNEQFF. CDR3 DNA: TGCGCCAGCAGCTTAGCGGGGGGATTAAACAATGAGCAGTTCTTC.

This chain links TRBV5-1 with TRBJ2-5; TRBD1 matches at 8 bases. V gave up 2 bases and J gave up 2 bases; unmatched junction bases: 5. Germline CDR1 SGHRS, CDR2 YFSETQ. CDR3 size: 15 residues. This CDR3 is CASSLQGGLQETQYF. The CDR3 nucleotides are TGCGCCAGCAGCTTACAGGGGGGTTTACAAGAGACCCAGTACTTC.

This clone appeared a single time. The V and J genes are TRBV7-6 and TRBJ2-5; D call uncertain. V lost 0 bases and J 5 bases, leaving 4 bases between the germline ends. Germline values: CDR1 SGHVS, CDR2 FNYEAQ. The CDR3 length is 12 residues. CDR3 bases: TGTGCCAGCAGCTTAGCGCGTGAGACCCAGTACTTC. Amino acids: CASSLARETQYF.

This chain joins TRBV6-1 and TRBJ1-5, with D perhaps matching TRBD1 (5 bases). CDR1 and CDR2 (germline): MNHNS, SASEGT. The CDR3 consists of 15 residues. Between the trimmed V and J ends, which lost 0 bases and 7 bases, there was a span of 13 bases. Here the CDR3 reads CASSEALGVGQPQHF. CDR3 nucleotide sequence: TGTGCCAGCAGTGAAGCGCTAGGGGTGGGCCAGCCCCAGCATTTT.

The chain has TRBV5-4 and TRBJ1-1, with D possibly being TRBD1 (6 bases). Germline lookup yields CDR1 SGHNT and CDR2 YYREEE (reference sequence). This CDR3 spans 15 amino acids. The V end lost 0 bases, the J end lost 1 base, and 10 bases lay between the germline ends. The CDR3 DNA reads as TGTGCCAGCAGCTTGGGTCCAGGGGAGAACACTGAAGCTTTCTTT. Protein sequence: CASSLGPGENTEAFF.

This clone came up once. The CDR3 nucleotides are TGTGCCAGCCTTCCGGGATTAATATTTACAGGGGTTAATGACAATGAGCAGTTCTTC. Encoded protein: CASLPGLIFTGVNDNEQFF. The chain couples TRBV7-9 to TRBJ2-1; 7 bases are a match to TRBD1. The CDR3 spans 19 residues. CDR1 is SEHNR, CDR2 FQNEAQ, per germline (reference sequence). The ends lost 8 bases at V and 5 bases at J; junction bases unmatched: 24.

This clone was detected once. This CDR3 reads CASSPQGGEEKLFF. CDR3 nucleotide sequence: TGTGCCAGCAGCCCGCAGGGGGGAGAGGAAAAACTGTTTTTT. The chain uses TRBV9 and TRBJ1-4; TRBD1 matches at 7 bases. Germline V gives CDR1 SGDLS, CDR2 YYNGEE. The V and J ends lost 4 bases and 8 bases, in that order; junction bases with no gene match: 8. This CDR3 has 14 amino acids.

CDR3 sequence: CASSHPPRTDTQYF. For the CDR3, the DNA is TGCGCCAGCAGCCACCCACCGAGGACAGATACGCAGTATTTT. The genes are TRBV4-1 and TRBJ2-3; D is undetermined. CDR3 length equals 14 residues. The germline CDR1 and CDR2 sequences are MGHRA and YSYEKL. Trimming took off 3 bases at V and 3 bases at J, with 10 bases between the two ends.

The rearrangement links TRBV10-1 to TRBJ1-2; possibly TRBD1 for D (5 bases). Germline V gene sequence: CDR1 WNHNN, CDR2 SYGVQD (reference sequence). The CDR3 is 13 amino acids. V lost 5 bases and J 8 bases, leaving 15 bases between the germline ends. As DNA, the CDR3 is TGCGCCAGCAGTCCTCCGCGACAGATAGGCTACACCTTC. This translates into CASSPPRQIGYTF.

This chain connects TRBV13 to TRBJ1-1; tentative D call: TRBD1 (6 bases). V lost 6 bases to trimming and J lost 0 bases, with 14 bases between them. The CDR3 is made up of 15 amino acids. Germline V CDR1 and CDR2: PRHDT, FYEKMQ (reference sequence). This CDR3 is CASRIWGHLNTEAFF. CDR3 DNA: TGTGCCAGCAGGATCTGGGGACATTTGAACACTGAAGCTTTCTTT.

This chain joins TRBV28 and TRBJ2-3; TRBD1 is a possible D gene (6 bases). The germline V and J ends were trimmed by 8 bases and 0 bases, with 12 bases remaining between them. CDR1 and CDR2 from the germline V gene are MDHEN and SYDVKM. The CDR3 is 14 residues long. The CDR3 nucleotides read TGTGCCAGCCCCCCAGGGGACAGCACAGATACGCAGTATTTT. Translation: CASPPGDSTDTQYF.

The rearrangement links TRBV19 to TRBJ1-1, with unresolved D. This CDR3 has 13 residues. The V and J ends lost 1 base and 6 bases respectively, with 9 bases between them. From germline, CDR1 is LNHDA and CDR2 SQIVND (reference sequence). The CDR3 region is CASSIVKGAEAFF. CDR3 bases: TGTGCCAGTAGTATAGTTAAGGGAGCTGAAGCTTTCTTT. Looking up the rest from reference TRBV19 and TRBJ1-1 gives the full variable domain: DGGITQSPKYLFRKEGQNVTLSCEQNLNHDAMYWYRQDPGQGLRLIYYSQIVNDFQKGDIAEGYSVSREKKESFPLTVTSAQKNPTAFYLCASSIVKGAEAFFGQGTRLTVV.

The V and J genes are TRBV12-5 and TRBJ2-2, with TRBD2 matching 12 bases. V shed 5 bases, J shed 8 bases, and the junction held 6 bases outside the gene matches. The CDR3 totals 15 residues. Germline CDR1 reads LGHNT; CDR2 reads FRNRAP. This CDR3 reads CASGIGLAGTGELFF. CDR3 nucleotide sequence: TGTGCTAGTGGTATAGGACTAGCGGGGACTGGGGAGCTGTTTTTT.

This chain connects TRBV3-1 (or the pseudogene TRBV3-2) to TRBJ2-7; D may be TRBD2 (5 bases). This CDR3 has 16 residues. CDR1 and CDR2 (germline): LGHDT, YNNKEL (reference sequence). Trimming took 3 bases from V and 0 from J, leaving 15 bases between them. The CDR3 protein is CASSQRTFSSSYEQYF. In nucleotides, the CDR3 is TGTGCCAGCAGCCAGAGGACTTTTTCCAGCTCCTACGAGCAGTACTTC.

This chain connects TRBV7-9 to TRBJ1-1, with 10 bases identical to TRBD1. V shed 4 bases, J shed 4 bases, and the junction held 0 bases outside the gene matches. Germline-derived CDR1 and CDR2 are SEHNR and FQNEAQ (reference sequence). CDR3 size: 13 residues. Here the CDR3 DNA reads TGTGCCAGCAGCTGGACAGGGGGCACTGAAGCTTTCTTT. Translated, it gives CASSWTGGTEAFF.

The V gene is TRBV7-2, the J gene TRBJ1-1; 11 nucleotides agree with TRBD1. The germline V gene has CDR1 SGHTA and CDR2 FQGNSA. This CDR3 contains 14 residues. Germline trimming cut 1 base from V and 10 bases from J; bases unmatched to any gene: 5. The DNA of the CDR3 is TGTGCCAGCAGCTTAGTGGGGACAGGGGGGGCAGCTTTCTTT. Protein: CASSLVGTGGAAFF.

This chain's CDR3 is CAWSVQVGSPLHF. The CDR3 bases are TGTGCCTGGAGTGTACAGGTCGGTTCACCCCTCCACTTT. The gene calls are TRBV30 and TRBJ1-6; tentative D call: TRBD1 (5 bases). V lost 0 bases to trimming and J lost 9 bases, with 9 bases between them. CDR3 length equals 13 residues. CDR1 GTSNPN and CDR2 SVGIG come from the germline V gene (reference sequence).

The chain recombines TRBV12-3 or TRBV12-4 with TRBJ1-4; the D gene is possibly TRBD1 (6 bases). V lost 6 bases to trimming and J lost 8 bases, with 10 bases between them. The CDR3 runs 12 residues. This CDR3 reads CASSQGNEKLFF. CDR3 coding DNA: TGTGCCAGCAGCCAGGGGAACGAAAAACTGTTTTTT.